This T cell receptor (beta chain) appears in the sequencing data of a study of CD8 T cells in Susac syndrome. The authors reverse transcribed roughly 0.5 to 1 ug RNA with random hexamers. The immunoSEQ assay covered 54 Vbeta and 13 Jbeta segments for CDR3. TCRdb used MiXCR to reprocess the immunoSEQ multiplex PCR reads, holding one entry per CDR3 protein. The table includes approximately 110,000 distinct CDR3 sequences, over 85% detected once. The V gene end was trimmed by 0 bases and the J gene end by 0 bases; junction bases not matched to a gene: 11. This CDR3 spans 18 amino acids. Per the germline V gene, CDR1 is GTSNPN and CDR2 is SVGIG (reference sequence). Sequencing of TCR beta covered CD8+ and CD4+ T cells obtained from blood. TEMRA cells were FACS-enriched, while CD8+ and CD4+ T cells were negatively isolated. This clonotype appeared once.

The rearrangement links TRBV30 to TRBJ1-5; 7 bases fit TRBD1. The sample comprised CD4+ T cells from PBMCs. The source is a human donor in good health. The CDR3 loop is CAWSVKGASFYSNQPQHF. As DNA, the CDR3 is TGTGCCTGGAGTGTTAAGGGGGCGAGCTTTTATAGCAATCAGCCCCAGCATTTT.